These T cell receptor beta chains were read from a single sample in a study of shared clonotypes between healthy human individuals. Sequenced by immunoSEQ multiplex PCR; TCRdb stores in-frame clones only, minus some. The sample holds about 2.1 million clones, about 94% seen once. Sequenced material: naive CD8+ T cells from PBMCs. The receptors derive from a man aged 18 to 29 in good health. Some clones in this sample may be carry-over from other donors' samples. Both conserved end residues are part of each CDR3. A D gene is named only where the DNA matches it firmly. Expanded clones are given a class, and other clones once, few, many or no size at all.

v_call,j_call,clone_size,d_call,cdr3_nt,cdr3_aa
TRBV29-1,TRBJ2-1,.,TRBD2,TGCAGCGTTGCTAGCGGGAGAGGGAATGAGCAGTTCTTC,CSVASGRGNEQFF
TRBV28,TRBJ1-3,few,.,TGTGCCAGCCGGAGGCCTCCTTTAGGTGGAAACACCATATATTTT,CASRRPPLGGNTIYF
TRBV5-1,TRBJ2-7,.,TRBD1,TGCGCCAGCAGACTCAGACCGGGACAGGACTCCGAGCAGTACTTC,CASRLRPGQDSEQYF
TRBV5-6,TRBJ2-2,.,.,TGTGCCAGCAGCTTGGCCTCGGCCACCGGGGAGCTGTTTTTT,CASSLASATGELFF
TRBV7-2,TRBJ1-4,.,TRBD1,TGTGCCAGCAGCTTTACAGGGGCAACTAATGAAAAACTGTTTTTT,CASSFTGATNEKLFF
TRBV7-2,TRBJ2-5,few,TRBD2,TGTGCCAGCAGCTTCGCATTAGCGGGAGTTTCAGAGACCCAGTACTTC,CASSFALAGVSETQYF
TRBV7-2,TRBJ2-7,.,TRBD1,TGTGCCAGCAGCCTGGGACAGGGGGTGGGGTACGAGCAGTACTTC,CASSLGQGVGYEQYF
TRBV4-1,TRBJ1-1,.,.,TGCGCCAGCAGCCCGCCAGGGGCTGACACTGAAGCTTTCTTT,CASSPPGADTEAFF
TRBV9,TRBJ1-4,.,.,TGTGCCAGCAGTATTACAGGAGGGTGGAATGAAAAACTGTTTTTT,CASSITGGWNEKLFF
TRBV9,TRBJ2-7,once,.,TGTGCCAGCAGCGCCGCCGACAAACCCTACGAGCAGTACTTC,CASSAADKPYEQYF
TRBV5-6,TRBJ1-5,.,TRBD1,TGTGCCAGCAGCTTAGGAGGGGGCAGGCAGCCCCAGCATTTT,CASSLGGGRQPQHF
TRBV7-9,TRBJ1-2,once,.,TGTGCCAGCAGCTTATCAGGGACACCCTATGGCTACACCTTC,CASSLSGTPYGYTF
TRBV9,TRBJ1-5,.,.,TGTGCCAGCAGCGTAGGCACCGGTAGCAATCAGCCCCAGCATTTT,CASSVGTGSNQPQHF
TRBV10-3,TRBJ2-2,.,TRBD1,TGTGCCATCAGTGAGGACAGGGGGCGGTACACCGGGGAGCTGTTTTTT,CAISEDRGRYTGELFF
TRBV4-2,TRBJ2-5,.,TRBD2,TGTGCCAGTCGGAGGGCACTAGCGGGACCACAAGAGACCCAGTACTTC,CASRRALAGPQETQYF
TRBV11-2,TRBJ2-7,.,TRBD2,TGTGCCAGCAGCCCTAATCCGCCGGGAGGAAGCTCCTACGAGCAGTACTTC,CASSPNPPGGSSYEQYF
TRBV5-5,TRBJ2-7,.,.,TGTGCCAGCAGCTTGAGGCGGTCCTACGAGCAGTACTTC,CASSLRRSYEQYF
TRBV11-3,TRBJ2-2,.,TRBD2,TGTGCCAGCAGCGACCGGCGGGAGGGGGAGCTGTTTTTT,CASSDRREGELFF
TRBV28,TRBJ1-5,.,.,TGTGCCAGCAGTTTAAGGGACCTTAGCAATCAGCCCCAGCATTTT,CASSLRDLSNQPQHF
TRBV27,TRBJ2-7,.,.,TGTGCCAGCAGTTCTTCCAGCGGAGAACTCTCCTACGAGCAGTACTTC,CASSSSSGELSYEQYF
TRBV7-9,TRBJ2-1,.,TRBD2,TGTGCCAGCACGGGCCTAGCGGACAACAATGAGCAGTTCTTC,CASTGLADNNEQFF
TRBV7-9,TRBJ2-1,.,TRBD2,TGTGCCAGCAGCTTAGCGTATTCGCGGGAGGGAAACTATGAGCAGTTCTTC,CASSLAYSREGNYEQFF
TRBV28,TRBJ2-7,.,TRBD1,TGTGCCAGCACCCCTAGGGACAGGTCCTACGAGCAGTACTTC,CASTPRDRSYEQYF
TRBV11-3,TRBJ2-7,.,.,TGTGCCAGCAGCCTAGAGGCAGCGGGCGAGCAGTACTTC,CASSLEAAGEQYF
TRBV7-3,TRBJ2-7,.,.,TGTGCCAGCAGCTTAACGATGGGGCGCGAGCAGTACTTC,CASSLTMGREQYF
TRBV19,TRBJ1-5,.,.,TGTGCCAGTAGTATACTTGGGTCAACTCAGCCCCAGCATTTT,CASSILGSTQPQHF
TRBV27,TRBJ2-7,.,.,TGTGCCAGCAGTAAGGACAGTTCCTACGAGCAGTACTTC,CASSKDSSYEQYF
TRBV27,TRBJ1-6,.,.,TGTGCCAGCCAAAATTCCCCGCTAAGCCCCTATTCACCCCTCCACTTT,CASQNSPLSPYSPLHF
TRBV19,TRBJ2-2,.,.,TGTGCCAGTAGTGATGGTAAAGTGGTCGCCGGGGAGCTGTTTTTT,CASSDGKVVAGELFF
TRBV27,TRBJ1-1,few,.,TGTGCCAGCAGACCGCTCCCAGGGCGGGAAGCTTTCTTT,CASRPLPGREAFF
TRBV19,TRBJ2-7,.,.,TGTGCCAGTAGCACCGGGACCCTCTACGAGCAGTACTTC,CASSTGTLYEQYF
TRBV9,TRBJ2-7,.,TRBD2,TGTGCCAGCAGCATCGGGACTAGCGGGGGATACGAGCAGTACTTC,CASSIGTSGGYEQYF
TRBV19,TRBJ2-1,.,.,TGTGCCAGTAGTATAGCCGGAGGGACCCCGGTTTGGAATGAGCAGTTCTTC,CASSIAGGTPVWNEQFF
TRBV9,TRBJ1-2,.,TRBD1,TGTGCCAGCAGCGTGGATGGGACAGGGGATGGCTACACCTTC,CASSVDGTGDGYTF
TRBV9,TRBJ2-1,.,TRBD2,TGTGCCAGCAGCGCCGGAAGACTAGCGGGGGCCCGGGGTGGTGAGCAGTTCTTC,CASSAGRLAGARGGEQFF
TRBV7-9,TRBJ1-1,.,TRBD1,TGTGCCAGCAGCCAACAGGGGGCGGTAAACACTGAAGCTTTCTTT,CASSQQGAVNTEAFF
TRBV9,TRBJ2-7,.,.,TGTGCCAGCAGCGTAGGGGACGTGTCCTACGAGCAGTACTTC,CASSVGDVSYEQYF
TRBV15,TRBJ2-5,.,TRBD1,TGTGCCACCAGCAGAGAACAGGGGGCGCGATCCCAGTACTTC,CATSREQGARSQYF
TRBV25-1,TRBJ2-1,.,.,TGTGCCAGCAGTGATCCCCGGGACACCAAGAACAATGAGCAGTTCTTC,CASSDPRDTKNNEQFF
TRBV7-9,TRBJ2-1,.,.,TGTGCCAGCAGGCCCAGCGGGTACAATGAGCAGTTCTTC,CASRPSGYNEQFF
TRBV4-1,TRBJ2-7,.,.,TGCGCCAGCAGCCCTACGACAGGTCCCTACGAGCAGTACTTC,CASSPTTGPYEQYF
TRBV27,TRBJ2-1,.,.,TGTGCCAGCAGTCCCAATACAGACTTCTCCTACAATGAGCAGTTCTTC,CASSPNTDFSYNEQFF
TRBV19,TRBJ1-1,.,.,TGTGCCAGTAGTATAATAGGACAGCCGAACACTGAAGCTTTCTTT,CASSIIGQPNTEAFF
TRBV4-1,TRBJ2-7,.,TRBD1,TGCGCCAGCAGCCAAGCCCCGACAGGGGGCGAGTTCGACGAGCAGTACTTC,CASSQAPTGGEFDEQYF
TRBV7-2,TRBJ2-5,.,.,TGTGCCAGCAGCTTAGCCCTCAACAGGGTTGAGACCCAGTACTTC,CASSLALNRVETQYF
TRBV2,TRBJ2-3,.,.,TGTGCCAGCAGCCCCCGGGACGGAAGCACAGATACGCAGTATTTT,CASSPRDGSTDTQYF
TRBV28,TRBJ1-1,.,.,TGTGCCAGCAGTTTAACCGGCATCCTGAACACTGAAGCTTTCTTT,CASSLTGILNTEAFF
TRBV30,TRBJ1-2,few,.,TGTGCCTGGACGTGGGCGGGAGGAGGCTACACCTTC,CAWTWAGGGYTF
TRBV29-1,TRBJ2-1,.,.,TGCAGCGTTGAACCCCGGGGGCTAGCGTTCAATGAGCAGTTCTTC,CSVEPRGLAFNEQFF
TRBV5-6,TRBJ2-7,.,.,TGTGCCAGCAGCTTGCTAGGTAACGAGCAGTACTTC,CASSLLGNEQYF
TRBV2,TRBJ2-7,.,.,TGTGCCAGCAGTGAGGGATACTCCTACGAGCAGTACTTC,CASSEGYSYEQYF